The 13 T cell receptor beta chains below were found in one sample sequenced in a study of blood T cell repertoires in COVID-19. Here immunoSEQ multiplex PCR was the method, and the copy in TCRdb shows in-frame clones only, minus some. The repertoire holds about 140,000 clones, with about 80% as singletons. Sequenced material: PBMCs or T cells enriched from blood (not recorded which). Receptors originate from a woman aged 50 to 60 who had recovered from COVID-19.

The chain recombines TRBV7-2 with TRBJ2-1, with 10 bases lining up with TRBD2. The germline gives CDR1 SGHTA, CDR2 FQGNSA. V lost 1 base and J lost 8; bases outside the gene matches: 8. CDR3 size: 16 residues. The CDR3 DNA sequence: TGTGCCAGCAGCTTAGGAATACTAGCGGGAATTGATGAGCAGTTCTTC. Encoded protein: CASSLGILAGIDEQFF.

The chain is built from TRBV7-9 and TRBJ2-2; D is undetermined. The germline V gene has CDR1 SEHNR and CDR2 FQNEAQ (reference sequence). This CDR3 has 12 residues. Trimming took 11 bases from V and 6 from J, leaving 13 bases between them. The CDR3 region is CAAGEVPGELFF. The CDR3 DNA is TGTGCCGCTGGTGAGGTACCCGGGGAGCTGTTTTTT. The full variable domain, completed using reference TRBV7-9 and TRBJ2-2, is DTGVSQNPRHKITKRGQNVTFRCDPISEHNRLYWYRQTLGQGPEFLTYFQNEAQLEKSRLLSDRFSAERPKGSFSTLEIQRTEQGDSAMYLCAAGEVPGELFFGEGSRLTVL.

V and J are TRBV7-9 and TRBJ1-1, with D possibly being TRBD1 (5 bases). V was clipped by 5 bases and J by 11 bases, with 18 bases between them. The germline CDR1 and CDR2 sequences are SEHNR and FQNEAQ (reference sequence). The CDR3 runs to 13 residues. CDR3 protein: CASSPTLGVGAFF. CDR3 coding DNA: TGTGCCAGCAGCCCGACTCTAGGGGTCGGCGCTTTCTTT.

The chain joins TRBV2 to TRBJ2-5, with 9 bases that match TRBD2. Germline-derived CDR1 and CDR2 are SNHLY and FYNNEI. This CDR3 contains 17 residues. Trimming cost V 2 bases and J 2 bases; bases outside gene matches: 9. The CDR3 loop is CASSETLPAGGQETQYF. CDR3 DNA: TGTGCCAGCAGTGAAACTTTACCAGCGGGGGGTCAAGAGACCCAGTACTTC.

The V call is TRBV6-6, the J call TRBJ1-2; tentatively, D is TRBD1 (6 bases). The CDR3 is made up of 13 amino acids. The germline gives CDR1 MNHNY, CDR2 SVGAGI (reference sequence). Trimming pared 6 bases from V and 14 bases from J, leaving 22 bases between. The CDR3 DNA is TGTGCCAGCAGACCCCAGCGAGGGACACCTTTAACCTTC. Translating it yields CASRPQRGTPLTF.

CDR3 sequence reads: CASSLFQGNSGANVLTF. The CDR3 coding sequence is TGTGCCAGCAGTTTATTCCAGGGTAACTCTGGGGCCAACGTCCTGACTTTC. V gene TRBV28 combines with J gene TRBJ2-6; possible D gene TRBD1, 5 bases. CDR3 size: 17 residues. V lost 1 base and J 0 bases, leaving 10 bases between the germline ends. Germline V gives CDR1 MDHEN, CDR2 SYDVKM. Full variable domain (outside the CDR3, taken from reference TRBV28 and TRBJ2-6): DVKVTQSSRYLVKRTGEKVFLECVQDMDHENMFWYRQDPGLGLRLIYFSYDVKMKEKGDIPEGYSVSREKKERFSLILESASTNQTSMYLCASSLFQGNSGANVLTFGAGSRLTVL.

The rearrangement links TRBV28 to TRBJ2-5, with 8 bases matching TRBD1. Unmatched junction bases numbered 11, after V lost 5 bases and J lost 3 bases. CDR1 and CDR2 from the germline V gene are MDHEN and SYDVKM. This CDR3 has 16 residues. CDR3 region: CASSTPGQGSKETQYF. For the CDR3, the DNA is TGTGCCAGCAGTACTCCAGGACAGGGCTCGAAAGAGACCCAGTACTTC.

The J gene is TRBJ2-3, the V gene TRBV9, with 7 bases matching TRBD1. The junction had 5 bases not matched to a gene; V was cut back by 3 bases and J by 1 base. Germline V CDR1 and CDR2: SGDLS, YYNGEE. CDR3 size: 15 residues. The chain's CDR3 is CASSATGVGTDTQYF. The CDR3 nucleotides read TGTGCCAGCAGCGCTACAGGGGTCGGCACAGATACGCAGTATTTT.

This rearrangement joins TRBV10-3 to TRBJ2-3, with D possibly matching TRBD1 (5 bases). The V end was cut by 6 bases, the J end by 6 bases, with 16 bases between. CDR1 and CDR2 (germline): ENHRY, SYGVKD. The CDR3 has 14 amino acids. The CDR3 nucleotides are TGTGCCATCAGAAGGACACTGGCAGGGGATACGCAGTATTTT. As protein: CAIRRTLAGDTQYF.

This clone has only one observation. The V and J genes are TRBV13 and TRBJ1-5, with D tentatively TRBD1 (6 bases). V shed 5 bases and J shed 8 bases, with 13 bases lying between them. The CDR3 length is 13 residues. Germline CDR1 reads PRHDT; CDR2 reads FYEKMQ (reference sequence). CDR3: CASSPGGREPQHF. CDR3 nucleotide sequence: TGTGCCAGCAGCCCCGGGGGGCGGGAGCCCCAGCATTTT.

A few counts support this clone. J is TRBJ1-3 and V is TRBV28; 7 bases are shared with TRBD1. The CDR3 covers 14 residues. Trimming cost V 6 bases and J 2 bases; bases outside gene matches: 4. Per germline, CDR1 MDHEN and CDR2 SYDVKM. The CDR3 nucleotides are TGTGCCAGCAGGCCCGGACAGGCTGGAAACACCATATATTTT. It codes for CASRPGQAGNTIYF.

The chain links TRBV3-1 (or the pseudogene TRBV3-2) to TRBJ1-5, with D possibly being TRBD1 (5 bases). Trimming pared 1 base from V and 4 bases from J, leaving 14 bases between. This CDR3 spans 16 amino acids. In germline, CDR1 is LGHDT, CDR2 YNNKEL (reference sequence). CDR3 in amino acids: CASSQGGPGLNQPQHF. CDR3 nucleotides: TGTGCCAGCAGCCAAGGGGGCCCAGGGCTTAATCAGCCCCAGCATTTT.

The rearrangement uses TRBV15 and TRBJ2-7; 9 nucleotides agree with TRBD1. This CDR3 is 15 amino acids long. J was trimmed by 5 bases and V by 3 bases; bases with no gene match: 8. Germline V gene sequence: CDR1 LNHNV, CDR2 YYDKDF (reference sequence). The CDR3 DNA follows: TGTGCCACCAGCAGTTACAGGGGGCGGATTGACGAGCAGTACTTC. It yields the protein CATSSYRGRIDEQYF.